The TCR beta chain under discussion was sequenced for a study of shared clonotypes between healthy human individuals. Background on the study: Each donor's CD4 naive and CD4 memory cells filled three plates apiece, CD8 naive two, and CD8 memory one.

In the naive CD8 group, cells lacked CD45RO and were positively selected for CCR7, so terminally differentiated effector memory CD45RA+ cells were left out. Each subset's genomic DNA was shared equally among a number of immunoSEQ plates. The authors' processing: In the immunoSEQ data, sequences were junction-only and lacked quality scores, so filtering differed. Only in-frame clones appear in the TCRdb table, and some are missing; sequencing was by immunoSEQ multiplex PCR. The V and J calls and clone size come from that table; D and trimming were worked out from the DNA. The profile shows hundreds of thousands of clones, about 96% of them singletons. This clonotype was obtained from a woman under 40 in good health. Material: naive CD8+ T cells sorted from blood.

CDR3 region: CASSSTSSGARYNEQFF. The CDR3 nucleotides are TGTGCCAGCAGCTCGACCTCGTCCGGGGCCCGCTACAATGAGCAGTTCTTC. The chain recombines TRBV7-9 with TRBJ2-1; D may be TRBD1 or TRBD2 (5 bases each). The germline V gene has CDR1 SEHNR and CDR2 FQNEAQ (reference sequence). Trimming pared 4 bases from V and 3 bases from J, leaving 19 bases between. The CDR3 is 17 residues long.